This T cell receptor (beta chain) was identified during a study of OX40 agonist ivuxolimab in advanced cancers. Looking at the study overall: Allowance was made for prior anti-PD-1, anti-PD-L1 or anti-CTLA-4 therapy, and about 44% had some. Whole-study results and caveats: Among the lowest peripheral clonal expansion occurred in 0.1-3.0 mg/kg partial responders. At 0.1 to 3.0 mg/kg, CD4+ and CD8+ blood T cells expanded clonally by week 6. CD8+ T cells (on average) carried more expanded clones than CD4+ T cells.

Concerning this clone itself: What it binds is unknown.

The data were produced by immunoSEQ multiplex PCR, yet TCRdb's version contains in-frame clones alone and is incomplete. The data show 42,000 or so clones, around 87% seen once. The length of the CDR3 is 14 residues. CDR1 and CDR2 from the germline V gene are MNHNY and SVGAGI (reference sequence). The V end lost 0 bases, the J end lost 3 bases, and 6 bases lay between the germline ends. J is TRBJ1-5 and V is TRBV6-6; D remains ambiguous. The sample consisted of CD4+ or CD8+ T cells sorted from blood, taken in a trial of the OX40 agonist ivuxolimab. This receptor was taken from an adult with an advanced solid tumor such as melanoma, head and neck, liver or kidney cancer. CDR3 sequence reads: CASSYSPPNQPQHF. In nucleotides, the CDR3 is TGTGCCAGCAGTTACTCCCCCCCCAATCAGCCCCAGCATTTT.